The 18 T cell receptor beta chains in this list originate from one sample, sequenced in a study of cytomegalovirus exposure and HLA in healthy donors. PCR primers comprised 60 Vbeta and 13 Jbeta primers. TCRdb keeps only in-frame clones here, not all; method: immunoSEQ multiplex PCR. Its listing shows roughly 45,000 clones. Sequencing was carried out using PBMCs. These receptors all come from a woman aged 25 to 45 in good health and CMV-seronegative.

The gene calls are TRBV19 and TRBJ2-1; 7 bases fit TRBD1. Germline loops: CDR1 LNHDA, CDR2 SQIVND (reference sequence). J was trimmed by 2 bases and V by 3 bases; bases with no gene match: 1. The CDR3 loop spans 14 amino acids. This chain's CDR3 is CASSIDRAYNEQFF. CDR3 in DNA: TGTGCCAGTAGTATTGACAGGGCCTACAATGAGCAGTTCTTC.

Concerning this clone: Relative to the germline gene, one junction end is altered; a read error may explain this. This sequence joins TRBV6-1 and TRBJ2-7; 11 nucleotides agree with TRBD2. CDR1 MNHNS and CDR2 SASEGT come from the germline V gene. The CDR3 contains 15 residues. The CDR3 sequence: CASRPPGSGRANPSF. CDR3 nucleotide sequence: TGTGCCAGCAGGCCCCCCGGTAGCGGGAGGGCCAATCCCAGCTTC.

The CDR3 spells CASSRGRTGELFF. In DNA form, the CDR3 reads TGTGCCAGCAGCAGGGGGCGCACCGGGGAGCTGTTTTTT. The chain is built from TRBV27 and TRBJ2-2; 8 bases line up with TRBD1. Germline V gene data show CDR1 as MNHEY and CDR2 as SMNVEV (reference sequence). This CDR3 spans 13 amino acids. The J segment lost 4 bases and the V segment lost 6 bases, leaving 1 base of the junction unmatched.

The V call is TRBV4-2, the J call TRBJ2-5; 7 bases align to TRBD2. Trimming took 3 bases from V and 1 from J; bases not matched to a gene: 11. The CDR3 spans 17 residues. The germline V gene has CDR1 LGHNA and CDR2 YNFKEQ. The CDR3 spells CASSQLGKSGGQETQYF. The CDR3 nucleotides read TGTGCCAGCAGCCAGCTCGGGAAGTCGGGAGGCCAAGAGACCCAGTACTTC.

This chain joins TRBV7-3 and TRBJ2-2; 8 bases agree with TRBD2. The CDR3 runs to 16 residues. CDR1 is SGHTA and CDR2 is FQGTGA in the germline V gene. Trimming cost V 5 bases and J 5 bases; bases outside gene matches: 10. The CDR3 sequence is CASSPQASGYTGELFF. Written as DNA, the CDR3 is TGTGCCAGCAGCCCCCAGGCTAGCGGGTATACCGGGGAGCTGTTTTTT.

The chain links TRBV18 to TRBJ2-5; TRBD2 matches at 9 bases. Germline values: CDR1 KGHSH, CDR2 LQKENI. The CDR3 runs 18 residues. Unmatched junction bases numbered 16, after V lost 3 bases and J lost 5 bases. The CDR3 sequence: CASSPRLAEPQWGETQYF. The CDR3 DNA reads TGTGCCAGCTCACCTCGACTAGCGGAGCCCCAGTGGGGGGAGACCCAGTACTTC.

This chain joins TRBV7-6 and TRBJ2-7; TRBD2 might be the D (6 bases). Germline assignment: CDR1 SGHVS and CDR2 FNYEAQ. Trimming took 1 base from V and 7 from J, leaving 14 bases between them. This CDR3 has 14 residues. CDR3 nucleotide sequence: TGTGCCAGCAGCTTAGACGTTGGGGCGGGGGAGCAGTACTTC. It translates to CASSLDVGAGEQYF.

V and J are TRBV10-2 and TRBJ1-5; 7 nucleotides line up with TRBD1. The CDR3 sequence is 16 residues long. The germline gives CDR1 WSHSY, CDR2 SAAADI. Losses at the gene ends were 8 bases for V and 0 bases for J; bases not matched to a gene: 10. The CDR3 loop is CASGVGTGVSNQPQHF. Written as DNA, the CDR3 is TGCGCCAGCGGGGTGGGCACAGGGGTTAGCAATCAGCCCCAGCATTTT.

The V and J genes are TRBV6-5 and TRBJ2-7; 8 positions agree with TRBD2. V shed 7 bases, J shed 2 bases, and the junction held 7 bases outside the gene matches. Germline CDR1 reads MNHEY; CDR2 reads SVGAGI. This CDR3 comprises 14 residues. CDR3 coding DNA: TGTGCCAGCAAACCGGGGGGACTAGCCTACGAGCAGTACTTC. Translation gives CASKPGGLAYEQYF.

The chain is built from TRBV7-2 and TRBJ1-2, with TRBD1 matching 11 bases. CDR1 and CDR2 from the germline V gene are SGHTA and FQGNSA. After removal of 1 base from V and 2 bases from J, the junction contained 3 bases not matched to a gene. This CDR3 is built from 16 residues. The CDR3 sequence is CASSLGGTGGNYGYTF. CDR3 sequence (DNA): TGTGCCAGCAGCTTAGGTGGGACAGGGGGGAACTATGGCTACACCTTC.

This rearrangement joins TRBV6-5 to TRBJ2-7; 8 bases map to TRBD1. The CDR3 sequence is 14 residues long. Germline V CDR1 and CDR2: MNHEY, SVGAGI. Losses at the gene ends were 4 bases for V and 5 bases for J; bases not matched to a gene: 7. CDR3 sequence: CASSSDRGPNEQYF. CDR3 DNA sequence: TGTGCCAGCAGTTCCGACAGGGGCCCTAACGAGCAGTACTTC.

This rearrangement joins TRBV30 to TRBJ2-7; D ambiguous. The CDR3 totals 14 residues. The germline V gene has CDR1 GTSNPN and CDR2 SVGIG (reference sequence). Trimming shortened V by 0 bases and J by 1 base, and 10 bases separated the two germline ends. In nucleotides, the CDR3 is TGTGCCTGGAGTGTACGAGCAGGATCCTACGAGCAGTACTTC. The encoded protein is CAWSVRAGSYEQYF.

The gene calls are TRBV6-5 and TRBJ1-4; the D gene is possibly TRBD1 (5 bases). V was pared by 2 bases and J by 0 bases, with 7 bases between. CDR3 length: 15 residues. The V gene's germline CDR1 is MNHEY and CDR2 SVGAGI. Here the CDR3 reads CASSYGASTNEKLFF. The DNA for the CDR3 is TGTGCCAGCAGTTACGGGGCGTCAACTAATGAAAAACTGTTTTTT.

This chain links TRBV18 with TRBJ2-7, with 10 bases identical to TRBD2. The germline gives CDR1 KGHSH, CDR2 LQKENI. V shed 4 bases and J 2 bases; nucleotides not matched to a gene: 8. This CDR3 comprises 16 residues. The CDR3 is CASSLTGTSVTYEQYF. In DNA, the CDR3 is TGTGCCAGCTCACTAACCGGGACTAGCGTTACCTACGAGCAGTACTTC.

The chain uses TRBV18 and TRBJ2-3; D might be TRBD2 (6 bases). CDR1 and CDR2 from the germline V gene are KGHSH and LQKENI. Trimming stripped 8 bases from V and 2 bases from J, with 20 bases between. CDR3 length: 16 amino acids. The CDR3 DNA reads as TGTGCCAGCGGGGGACTCGTTGAGAGTATCACAGATACGCAGTATTTT. Its translation: CASGGLVESITDTQYF.

This chain connects TRBV6-5 to TRBJ1-1; the D gene is possibly TRBD1 (5 bases). Trimming stripped 7 bases from V and 12 bases from J, with 15 bases between. Germline lookup yields CDR1 MNHEY and CDR2 SVGAGI. CDR3 size: 11 residues. In DNA form, the CDR3 reads TGTGCCAGCACTGATCAGGGTGGTACTTTCTTT. This encodes CASTDQGGTFF.

The chain is built from TRBV4-1 and TRBJ1-2, with 7 bases that match TRBD1. Germline CDR1 and CDR2: MGHRA and YSYEKL. Trimming took 0 bases from V and 4 from J; bases not matched to a gene: 11. The CDR3 runs 17 residues. The CDR3 DNA sequence: TGCGCCAGCAGCCAAGATCCGGGACAGCGATCCCTCTATGGCTACACCTTC. Its translation is CASSQDPGQRSLYGYTF.

This chain connects TRBV28 to TRBJ1-1; D possibly corresponds to TRBD1 (5 bases). Germline V gene data show CDR1 as MDHEN and CDR2 as SYDVKM. The CDR3 consists of 14 residues. V lost 2 bases, J lost 4 bases, and 11 bases lay in between. The CDR3 reads CASSLIAGSTEAFF. CDR3 nucleotide sequence: TGTGCCAGCAGTTTAATAGCAGGGTCCACTGAAGCTTTCTTT.